One sample yielded the 32 T cell receptor beta chains listed below, sequenced in a study of cytomegalovirus exposure and HLA in healthy donors. With 60 Vbeta and 13 Jbeta primers, the PCR was carried out. Produced via immunoSEQ multiplex PCR; TCRdb's table is partial and in-frame only. The table shows around 200,000 clones, with roughly 85% occurring only once. Sequenced input: PBMCs. The receptor set was obtained from a woman in her 50s in good health and CMV-seronegative.

The chain is built from TRBV5-6 and TRBJ1-3, with 7 bases fitting TRBD1. CDR3 length equals 16 residues. Germline CDR1 reads SGHDT; CDR2 reads YYEEEE. With 3 bases clipped from V and 1 base from J, the junction kept 7 bases outside the gene matches. DNA for the CDR3: TGTGCCAGCAGCTCCTCCACAGGGGCATCTGGAAACACCATATATTTT. This translates into CASSSSTGASGNTIYF.

This clone came up once. The chain combines TRBV7-6 with TRBJ2-2; D is possibly TRBD1 (6 bases). Germline CDR1 SGHVS, CDR2 FNYEAQ. The length of the CDR3 is 16 residues. Trimming took 5 bases from V and 2 from J, leaving 15 bases between them. The CDR3 DNA reads TGTGCCAGCAGCCTTCGACAGGTTATAAACACCGGGGAGCTGTTTTTT. Protein sequence: CASSLRQVINTGELFF.

The rearrangement uses TRBV30 and TRBJ2-3; TRBD2 might be the D (6 bases). CDR1 and CDR2 from the germline V gene are GTSNPN and SVGIG (reference sequence). The CDR3 totals 14 residues. Trimming pared 3 bases from V and 6 bases from J, leaving 16 bases between. The CDR3 region is CAWSPGLSHDTQYF. The CDR3 bases are TGTGCCTGGAGCCCGGGACTTTCCCACGATACGCAGTATTTT.

The gene calls are TRBV5-1 and TRBJ2-3; the D gene is possibly TRBD2 (6 bases). Trimming removed 4 bases at V and 0 bases at J, with 15 bases between. The CDR3 spans 16 residues. Per germline, CDR1 SGHRS and CDR2 YFSETQ. In nucleotides, the CDR3 is TGCGCCAGCAGCACCGGGACTCTTCAGAGCACAGATACGCAGTATTTT. Amino acid sequence: CASSTGTLQSTDTQYF. The full variable domain, completed using reference TRBV5-1 and TRBJ2-3, is KAGVTQTPRYLIKTRGQQVTLSCSPISGHRSVSWYQQTPGQGLQFLFEYFSETQRNKGNFPGRFSGRQFSNSRSEMNVSTLELGDSALYLCASSTGTLQSTDTQYFGPGTRLTVL.

This chain connects TRBV21-1 to TRBJ2-3; no check of the table's D call, TRBD2, against the DNA was made. TRBV21-1 is given as a pseudogene. The length of the CDR3 is 17 residues. CDR3 region: CASSKVFAGGRTDTQYF. The CDR3 coding sequence is TGTGCCAGCAGCAAAGTATTTGCGGGAGGGAGGACAGATACGCAGTATTTT.

The chain joins TRBV27 to TRBJ2-7, with 11 bases aligning to TRBD2. Germline CDR1 and CDR2: MNHEY and SMNVEV (reference sequence). The CDR3 length is 13 residues. V was clipped by 3 bases and J by 6 bases; unmatched bases: 1. The CDR3 sequence is CASSFLAGGEQYF. The CDR3 DNA follows: TGTGCCAGCAGTTTCCTAGCGGGAGGCGAGCAGTACTTC.

V is TRBV28 and J is TRBJ2-3; D ambiguous. The V end was cut by 6 bases, the J end by 6 bases, with 7 bases between. Per the germline V gene, CDR1 is MDHEN and CDR2 is SYDVKM. This CDR3 is 11 amino acids long. The DNA of the CDR3 is TGTGCCAGCAGCTTACAGGATACGCAGTATTTT. The encoded protein is CASSLQDTQYF.

This clone is a singleton in its sample. Other DNA sequences from this sample encode an identical CDR3 as well. The chain couples TRBV6-1 to TRBJ1-2, with D uncertain. CDR3 length equals 12 residues. CDR1 and CDR2 from the germline V gene are MNHNS and SASEGT. V was cut by 3 bases and J by 2 bases, with 4 bases left in between. In nucleotides, the CDR3 is TGTGCCAGCAGTGACAGAAACTATGGCTACACCTTC. Its translation is CASSDRNYGYTF.

The DNA for the CDR3 is TGTGCCAGCAAATCCGGGACAGGGATCTACGAGCAGTACTTC. Protein product: CASKSGTGIYEQYF. The V and J genes are TRBV25-1 and TRBJ2-7; 9 positions agree with TRBD1. The CDR3 runs 14 residues. Germline values: CDR1 MGHDK, CDR2 SYGVNS. The V segment lost 7 bases and the J segment 3 bases; nucleotides outside the gene matches: 7.

This rearrangement joins TRBV7-9 to TRBJ1-1, with D possibly being TRBD1 (5 bases). Germline V gene data show CDR1 as SEHNR and CDR2 as FQNEAQ (reference sequence). This CDR3 has 14 amino acids. V was shortened by 1 base and J by 10 bases, with 16 bases between the two germline ends. CDR3 nucleotides: TGTGCCAGCAGCTTAGGGGCAGGGAAGGTTGGAGCTTTCTTT. Translation: CASSLGAGKVGAFF. The variable domain in full, completed from reference TRBV7-9 and TRBJ1-1, reads DTGVSQNPRHKITKRGQNVTFRCDPISEHNRLYWYRQTLGQGPEFLTYFQNEAQLEKSRLLSDRFSAERPKGSFSTLEIQRTEQGDSAMYLCASSLGAGKVGAFFGQGTRLTVV.

The CDR3 nucleotides read TGTGCCAGCAGCCACTATACTTCCGGGGACACTGAAGCTTTCTTT. Encoded protein: CASSHYTSGDTEAFF. The chain has TRBV11-1 and TRBJ1-1, with D uncertain. From germline, CDR1 is SGHAT and CDR2 FQDESV (reference sequence). V lost 5 bases and J 3 bases, leaving 16 bases between the germline ends. The CDR3 is 15 amino acids.

This chain links TRBV7-9 with TRBJ1-2; D gene ambiguous. Deletions cut 5 bases from V and 4 bases from J, with 5 bases between. This CDR3 is built from 11 residues. The V gene's germline CDR1 is SEHNR and CDR2 FQNEAQ (reference sequence). The CDR3: CASSPGYGYTF. The CDR3 DNA sequence: TGTGCCAGCAGCCCCGGCTATGGCTACACCTTC.

The chain recombines TRBV7-8 with TRBJ1-1; tentatively, D is TRBD1 (6 bases). Germline lookup yields CDR1 SGHVS and CDR2 FQNEAQ. The CDR3 consists of 14 residues. Trimming shortened V by 4 bases and J by 0 bases, and 9 bases separated the two germline ends. The CDR3 here is CASSSGHMNTEAFF. CDR3 nucleotide sequence: TGTGCCAGCAGCTCGGGACACATGAACACTGAAGCTTTCTTT.

The genes are TRBV15 and TRBJ2-5, with 8 nucleotides matching TRBD2. The CDR3 length is 16 residues. Germline V lookup: CDR1 LNHNV, CDR2 YYDKDF (reference sequence). The ends lost 2 bases at V and 5 bases at J; junction bases unmatched: 10. The CDR3 nucleotides are TGTGCCACCAGCAGACGGTCTGGCGCTAGCGGGGAGACCCAGTACTTC. Protein sequence: CATSRRSGASGETQYF.

The genes are TRBV25-1 and TRBJ2-1; 14 nucleotides match TRBD2. The CDR3 extends over 15 amino acids. In germline, CDR1 is MGHDK, CDR2 SYGVNS. Trimming cost V 4 bases and J 8 bases; bases outside gene matches: 4. This chain's CDR3 is CASSGGLAGVDEQFF. CDR3 nucleotides: TGTGCCAGCAGTGGGGGACTAGCGGGAGTCGATGAGCAGTTCTTC.

The chain couples TRBV10-1 to TRBJ2-1, with 10 bases lining up with TRBD2. Losses at the gene ends were 4 bases for V and 7 bases for J; bases not matched to a gene: 7. This CDR3 spans 15 amino acids. Germline CDR1 WNHNN, CDR2 SYGVQD (reference sequence). CDR3 sequence: CASSVRLAGVNEQFF. The CDR3 nucleotides are TGCGCCAGCAGTGTTCGTCTAGCGGGAGTAAATGAGCAGTTCTTC.

The chain recombines TRBV7-9 with TRBJ1-1; D gene ambiguous. Trimming removed 4 bases at V and 11 bases at J, with 23 bases between. Looked up from germline, CDR1 is SEHNR and CDR2 is FQNEAQ (reference sequence). The CDR3 contains 15 residues. CDR3 loop: CASSYPAPGGLRAFF. CDR3 coding DNA: TGTGCCAGCAGCTACCCAGCCCCGGGAGGGCTTCGCGCTTTCTTT.

The rearrangement links TRBV28 to TRBJ2-5; weak D call: TRBD1 (6 bases). The germline V gene encodes CDR1 MDHEN and CDR2 SYDVKM. CDR3 length: 16 residues. V was trimmed by 6 bases and J by 1 base, leaving 18 bases between them. Here the CDR3 reads CASRPTGSPIQETQYF. The CDR3, as DNA: TGTGCCAGCAGGCCTACAGGGTCGCCAATCCAAGAGACCCAGTACTTC.

The chain uses TRBV7-3 and TRBJ1-1; D unresolved. The germline V gene has CDR1 SGHTA and CDR2 FQGTGA. V lost 2 bases and J lost 7, with 11 bases in between. There are 13 residues in the CDR3. The DNA of the CDR3 is TGTGCCAGCAGCTTAGGGCACGGCGATGAAGCTTTCTTT. Its protein is CASSLGHGDEAFF.

V usage is TRBV7-2 and J usage is TRBJ2-7; 10 bases are shared with TRBD1. The trim removed 0 bases at V and 6 bases at J, leaving 8 bases unmatched. The CDR3 contains 16 residues. CDR1 is SGHTA, CDR2 FQGNSA, per germline. CDR3 bases: TGTGCCAGCAGCTTAGCGCTAAGGACAGGGGGAGGCGAGCAGTACTTC. Protein: CASSLALRTGGGEQYF.

The chain joins TRBV28 to TRBJ2-7; 10 nucleotides match TRBD2. Germline V gene lookup returns CDR1 MDHEN and CDR2 SYDVKM. The trim removed 7 bases at V and 2 bases at J, leaving 8 bases unmatched. This CDR3 region has 15 residues. The CDR3 loop reads CASTLPGTSAYEQYF. CDR3 DNA: TGTGCCAGCACCCTCCCCGGGACTAGCGCCTACGAGCAGTACTTC.

The V call is TRBV13, the J call TRBJ2-1, with D perhaps TRBD2 (5 bases). The CDR3 length is 17 residues. V was shortened by 2 bases and J by 0 bases, with 14 bases between the two germline ends. The germline V gene has CDR1 PRHDT and CDR2 FYEKMQ (reference sequence). The CDR3 loop is CASSLRRGPSSYNEQFF. In nucleotides, the CDR3 is TGTGCCAGCAGCTTAAGGAGAGGGCCAAGCTCCTACAATGAGCAGTTCTTC.

V and J are TRBV29-1 and TRBJ1-3, with 7 bases identical to TRBD1. The trim removed 1 base at V and 4 bases at J, leaving 1 base unmatched. This CDR3 has 13 residues. From germline, CDR1 is SQVTM and CDR2 ANQGSEA. In DNA, the CDR3 is TGCAGCGTTGAAGTGACAGGGGGAAACACCATATATTTT. It encodes CSVEVTGGNTIYF. Drawing the rest from reference TRBV29-1 and TRBJ1-3, the complete variable domain is SAVISQKPSRDICQRGTSLTIQCQVDSQVTMMFWYRQQPGQSLTLIATANQGSEATYESGFVIDKFPISRPNLTFSTLTVSNMSPEDSSIYLCSVEVTGGNTIYFGEGSWLTVV.

The chain has TRBV7-9 and TRBJ2-3; 9 bases are a match to TRBD2. CDR1 is SEHNR, CDR2 FQNEAQ, per germline (reference sequence). Unmatched junction bases numbered 17, after V lost 5 bases and J lost 5 bases. CDR3 size: 18 residues. This chain's CDR3 is CASSSRRVTSGILDTQYF. CDR3 DNA: TGTGCCAGCAGCAGTCGTCGTGTGACTAGCGGAATACTAGATACGCAGTATTTT.

V is TRBV25-1 and J is TRBJ2-1; D unclear. The CDR3 extends over 16 amino acids. The ends were cut back, 4 bases at V and 3 bases at J, with 16 bases in the middle. In germline, CDR1 is MGHDK, CDR2 SYGVNS. As DNA, the CDR3 is TGTGCCAGCAGTGGACGGATGGGCGCCGTCTACAATGAGCAGTTCTTC. Its protein product is CASSGRMGAVYNEQFF.

In DNA form, the CDR3 reads TGTGCCAGCTCCCCCCTCCGGGACTCCTACGAGCAGTACTTC. Translating it yields CASSPLRDSYEQYF. This sequence joins TRBV25-1 and TRBJ2-7; tentative D call: TRBD2 (5 bases). Trimming pared 8 bases from V and 0 bases from J, leaving 14 bases between. The CDR3 sequence is 14 residues long. The germline CDR1 and CDR2 sequences are MGHDK and SYGVNS.

V usage is TRBV28 and J usage is TRBJ1-2, with 8 bases matching TRBD1. V gave up 4 bases and J gave up 4 bases; unmatched junction bases: 2. Germline values: CDR1 MDHEN, CDR2 SYDVKM. The CDR3 has 13 amino acids. DNA for the CDR3: TGTGCCAGCAGTTCACAGGGGGTCTATGGCTACACCTTC. This encodes CASSSQGVYGYTF.

Comment on this clone: The junction shows a germline mismatch at one end, possibly a read error. J is TRBJ1-4 and V is TRBV7-9; D is undetermined. This CDR3 comprises 12 residues. Germline-derived CDR1 and CDR2 are SEHNR and FQNEAQ (reference sequence). CDR3 loop: CSSSPIGEKLFF. CDR3 in DNA: TGTTCCAGCAGCCCCATCGGTGAAAAACTGTTTTTT.

The chain uses TRBV7-3 and TRBJ2-2, with 10 nucleotides matching TRBD2. V gave up 4 bases and J gave up 4 bases; unmatched junction bases: 6. This CDR3 has 16 amino acids. Germline V gene sequence: CDR1 SGHTA, CDR2 FQGTGA. CDR3 DNA: TGTGCCAGCAGCTACTCTAGCGGGAGTGGCACCGGGGAGCTGTTTTTT. This gives the protein CASSYSSGSGTGELFF.

The J gene is TRBJ2-1, the V gene TRBV28; a possible D gene is TRBD1 (5 bases). The germline V gene has CDR1 MDHEN and CDR2 SYDVKM. Trimming cost V 2 bases and J 1 base, with 9 bases left between them. The CDR3 has 15 amino acids. The CDR3 region has the DNA TGTGCCAGCAGTTTAGGACATCTTTCCTACAATGAGCAGTTCTTC. It encodes CASSLGHLSYNEQFF.

The V and J genes are TRBV27 and TRBJ2-7, with 10 nucleotides matching TRBD1. CDR3 size: 16 residues. Germline V lookup: CDR1 MNHEY, CDR2 SMNVEV (reference sequence). Trimming took 6 bases from V and 1 from J; bases not matched to a gene: 9. CDR3 loop: CASREGDRGTSYEQYF. The DNA for the CDR3 is TGTGCCAGCAGAGAAGGGGACAGGGGCACTTCCTACGAGCAGTACTTC.

This chain uses TRBV29-1 with TRBJ1-2, with 10 positions matching TRBD1. From germline, CDR1 is SQVTM and CDR2 ANQGSEA. CDR3 size: 13 residues. With 7 bases clipped from V and 4 bases from J, the junction kept 6 bases outside the gene matches. The CDR3 coding sequence is TGCAGCGCCAGACAGGGGGCGAGCTATGGCTACACCTTC. Translated, it gives CSARQGASYGYTF.